This T cell receptor (beta chain) was identified in a study of a mutant IDH1 vaccine in newly diagnosed glioma. In the study overall: Commencement of vaccination occurred 4-6 weeks following radiotherapy alone, or concurrently with temozolomide cycles. Sex distribution of treated patients was approximately 60% male and about 38% female; mean age was around 42 years. Previous treatment comprised radiotherapy, temozolomide, or both, mostly both. Weeks 35 and 47 hosted visits V12 and V13, respectively.

The CDR3 sequence is 11 residues long. Trimming left V 5 bases short and J 10 bases short, with 11 bases between. Germline-derived CDR1 and CDR2 are LGHNA and YNFKEQ. The repertoire was sequenced with immunoSEQ multiplex PCR; TCRdb's copy has only in-frame clones and lacks some. The repertoire holds tens of thousands of clones, with approximately 71% as singletons. The time point here: week 47, end of study. Every single dose of the vaccine, 300 ug of mutant IDH1 20-mer peptide, came with topical imiquimod. In regard to this clone: Its target is not known.

The starting material was PBMCs, obtained from a glioma patient whose treatment included an IDH1 peptide vaccine. This sequence originates from a man aged 50 or older with glioma. The V and J genes are TRBV4-2 and TRBJ1-1; D is possibly TRBD1 (5 bases). CDR3 sequence: CASSSGDGAFF. The CDR3 DNA is TGTGCCAGCAGCTCGGGGGATGGAGCTTTCTTT.